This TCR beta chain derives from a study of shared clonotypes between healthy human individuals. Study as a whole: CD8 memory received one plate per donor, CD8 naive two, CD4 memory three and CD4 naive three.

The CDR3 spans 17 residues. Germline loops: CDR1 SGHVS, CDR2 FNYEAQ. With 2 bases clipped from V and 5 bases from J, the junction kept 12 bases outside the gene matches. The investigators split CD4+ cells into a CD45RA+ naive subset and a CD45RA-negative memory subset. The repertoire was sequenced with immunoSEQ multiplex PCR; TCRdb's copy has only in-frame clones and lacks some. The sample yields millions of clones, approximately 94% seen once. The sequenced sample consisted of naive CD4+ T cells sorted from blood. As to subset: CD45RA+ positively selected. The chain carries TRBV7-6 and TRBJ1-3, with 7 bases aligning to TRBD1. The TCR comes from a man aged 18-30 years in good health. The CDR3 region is CASSLRAGGDARNTIYF. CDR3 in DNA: TGTGCCAGCAGCTTAAGGGCAGGGGGGGACGCCCGAAACACCATATATTTT.